The 22 T cell receptor beta chains in this list originate from one sample, sequenced in a study of T cell responses to AZD1222 COVID-19 vaccine. Produced via immunoSEQ multiplex PCR; TCRdb's table is partial and in-frame only. The table records about 150,000 clones, around 90% of them present only once. The sample in question was peripheral blood, obtained 28 days after the second AZD1222 dose. The receptors come from an adult who received the AZD1222 COVID-19 vaccine.

This clone was counted once. V is TRBV7-8 and J is TRBJ1-2; 12 bases line up with TRBD1. CDR3 length: 15 residues. Germline CDR1 is SGHVS and CDR2 is FQNEAQ. Germline trimming cut 1 base from V and 7 bases from J; bases unmatched to any gene: 4. DNA of the CDR3: TGTGCCAGCAGCTTAGAGGGACAGGGGGCAGGTGGCTACACCTTC. Encoded protein: CASSLEGQGAGGYTF.

CDR3 region: CASKEFEGLNNSPLHF. The CDR3 bases are TGTGCCAGCAAGGAATTTGAGGGCCTCAATAATTCACCCCTCCACTTT. The V gene is TRBV28, the J gene TRBJ1-6, with D unclear. Looked up from germline, CDR1 is MDHEN and CDR2 is SYDVKM. The CDR3 is 16 amino acids. V was shortened by 7 bases and J by 5 bases, with 18 bases between the two germline ends.

This clone was recorded once. The J gene is TRBJ1-1, the V gene TRBV19; 8 bases are shared with TRBD1. The CDR3 consists of 13 residues. CDR1 and CDR2 (germline): LNHDA, SQIVND (reference sequence). With V trimmed by 5 bases and J by 4 bases, 3 bases remained unmatched. The CDR3: CASSGTGGTEAFF. CDR3 bases: TGTGCCAGTAGTGGAACAGGGGGCACTGAAGCTTTCTTT.

V gene TRBV19 combines with J gene TRBJ2-5; D is unresolved. V lost 7 bases and J lost 1, with 13 bases in between. The CDR3 loop spans 14 amino acids. Germline V CDR1 and CDR2: LNHDA, SQIVND (reference sequence). CDR3 sequence: CASTNYGTQETQYF. CDR3 DNA: TGTGCCAGTACTAACTACGGAACCCAAGAGACCCAGTACTTC.

The chain couples TRBV15 to TRBJ1-5, with D hard to call. CDR3 length: 15 amino acids. CDR1 LNHNV and CDR2 YYDKDF come from the germline V gene (reference sequence). V lost 2 bases to trimming and J lost 0 bases, with 8 bases between them. CDR3 residues: CATSRWEVSNQPQHF. CDR3 nucleotides: TGTGCCACCAGCAGATGGGAGGTTAGCAATCAGCCCCAGCATTTT.

The chain has TRBV24-1 and TRBJ1-5, with 10 bases lining up with TRBD1. Trimming removed 3 bases from V and 3 bases from J; junction bases left unmatched: 4. The length of the CDR3 is 16 residues. The germline CDR1 and CDR2 sequences are KGHDR and SFDVKD. This chain's CDR3 is CATSDATGGPNQPQHF. The CDR3 bases are TGTGCCACCAGTGATGCGACAGGGGGCCCCAATCAGCCCCAGCATTTT.

J is TRBJ2-6 and V is TRBV25-1; D gene ambiguous. The CDR3 runs to 14 residues. Germline assignment: CDR1 MGHDK and CDR2 SYGVNS. Trimming shortened V by 5 bases and J by 0 bases, and 5 bases separated the two germline ends. CDR3 in amino acids: CASSRNSGANVLTF. CDR3 sequence (DNA): TGTGCCAGCAGTAGGAACTCTGGGGCCAACGTCCTGACTTTC.

The chain recombines TRBV5-6 with TRBJ2-5; 9 positions agree with TRBD1. The junction had 4 bases not matched to a gene; V was cut back by 2 bases and J by 5 bases. The CDR3 totals 14 residues. CDR1 is SGHDT and CDR2 is YYEEEE in the germline V gene. The CDR3 coding sequence is TGTGCCAGCAGCTTCGGGACAGGGCAGGAGACCCAGTACTTC. Protein sequence: CASSFGTGQETQYF.

The rearrangement links TRBV27 to TRBJ1-1, with a tentative D call TRBD1 (6 bases). CDR3 size: 15 residues. Per the germline V gene, CDR1 is MNHEY and CDR2 is SMNVEV (reference sequence). Trimming took 4 bases from V and 2 from J, leaving 14 bases between them. The CDR3 loop reads CASSSRGGPNTEAFF. CDR3 nucleotide sequence: TGTGCCAGCAGTTCACGGGGGGGGCCAAACACTGAAGCTTTCTTT.

The rearrangement joins TRBV5-7 to TRBJ2-1, with 9 bases lining up with TRBD2. TRBV5-7 qualifies as an ORF whose function is uncertain. The CDR3 contains 15 residues. V shed 4 bases and J 7 bases; nucleotides not matched to a gene: 9. The CDR3 DNA is TGTGCCAGCAGCCGGCGGACTAGCGATAAAAATGAGCAGTTCTTC. Residues: CASSRRTSDKNEQFF.

This chain uses TRBV10-3 with TRBJ1-1; no reliable D call. Germline lookup yields CDR1 ENHRY and CDR2 SYGVKD. The CDR3 runs to 13 residues. V gave up 3 bases and J gave up 1 base, with 6 bases separating them. The CDR3 loop is CAISETENTEAFF. For the CDR3, the DNA is TGTGCCATCAGTGAAACAGAGAACACTGAAGCTTTCTTT.

The V gene is TRBV6-1, the J gene TRBJ2-7; weak D call: TRBD1 (5 bases). V shed 1 base and J shed 6 bases, with 16 bases lying between them. The V gene's germline CDR1 is MNHNS and CDR2 SASEGT. This CDR3 region has 15 residues. CDR3 DNA: TGTGCCAGCAGTGAAGATCAGGGTTTGAGGAGCGAGCAGTACTTC. It encodes CASSEDQGLRSEQYF.

The chain recombines TRBV5-5 with TRBJ2-7, with 16 bases fitting TRBD2. Germline V gene lookup returns CDR1 SGHKS and CDR2 YYEKEE (reference sequence). The trim removed 4 bases at V and 1 base at J, leaving 2 bases unmatched. CDR3 length: 16 amino acids. The CDR3 is CASSQGLAGGSYEQYF. The CDR3 DNA sequence: TGTGCCAGCAGCCAGGGACTAGCGGGAGGGTCCTACGAGCAGTACTTC. Full variable domain (missing parts from reference TRBV5-5 and TRBJ2-7): DAGVTQSPTHLIKTRGQQVTLRCSPISGHKSVSWYQQVLGQGPQFIFQYYEKEERGRGNFPDRFSARQFPNYSSELNVNALLLGDSALYLCASSQGLAGGSYEQYFGPGTRLTVT.

The genes are TRBV5-1 and TRBJ1-6; the match to TRBD1 covers 9 bases. V trimming: 4 bases; J trimming: 8 bases; junction bases outside the gene matches: 13. This CDR3 has 17 residues. CDR1 and CDR2 (germline): SGHRS, YFSETQ. Written as DNA, the CDR3 is TGCGCCAGCAGCATCCAACCACAGGGGGCTCAGGATTCACCCCTCCACTTT. Its translation: CASSIQPQGAQDSPLHF.

This clone was observed a single time. V and J are TRBV25-1 and TRBJ2-7; TRBD2 agrees at 8 bases. Germline V gives CDR1 MGHDK, CDR2 SYGVNS. J lost 0 bases, V lost 6 bases, and 4 bases had no gene match. CDR3 size: 14 residues. CDR3 amino acids: CASRYSGNSYEQYF. The CDR3 nucleotides read TGTGCCAGCAGGTATAGCGGGAACTCCTACGAGCAGTACTTC.

The rearrangement uses TRBV5-5 and TRBJ2-7; tentative D call: TRBD2 (6 bases). There are 16 residues in the CDR3. Germline CDR1 is SGHKS and CDR2 is YYEKEE (reference sequence). Trimming removed 0 bases at V and 1 base at J, with 14 bases between. The CDR3 protein is CASSLDIASASYEQYF. The CDR3 DNA reads as TGTGCCAGCAGCTTGGATATCGCTAGCGCGTCCTACGAGCAGTACTTC.

This chain connects TRBV4-1 to TRBJ2-7, with D possibly TRBD1 on 6 matching bases. The CDR3 extends over 14 amino acids. Germline V gene data show CDR1 as MGHRA and CDR2 as YSYEKL. V shed 0 bases and J shed 7 bases, with 13 bases lying between them. CDR3 sequence reads: CASSQEGALVEQYF. As DNA, the CDR3 is TGCGCCAGCAGCCAAGAGGGGGCACTGGTTGAGCAGTACTTC.

This clone appeared a few times. The chain employs TRBV27 and TRBJ1-5; D not resolved. The germline gives CDR1 MNHEY, CDR2 SMNVEV (reference sequence). CDR3 size: 14 residues. V was shortened by 6 bases and J by 0 bases, with 9 bases between the two germline ends. CDR3 loop: CASRLEYSNQPQHF. CDR3 nucleotide sequence: TGTGCCAGCAGGCTAGAGTATAGCAATCAGCCCCAGCATTTT.

As DNA, the CDR3 is TGTGCCAGCAGCTTAGGATGGACAGGGGGCCAAGAGACCCAGTACTTC. Its translation is CASSLGWTGGQETQYF. V is TRBV7-2 and J is TRBJ2-5; 10 bases line up with TRBD1. V shed 1 base, J shed 1 base, and the junction held 3 bases outside the gene matches. The CDR3 covers 16 residues. Germline assignment: CDR1 SGHTA and CDR2 FQGNSA.

V usage is TRBV11-2 and J usage is TRBJ2-2, with 8 bases fitting TRBD1. The CDR3 has 16 residues. V was clipped by 5 bases and J by 4 bases; unmatched bases: 9. Germline CDR1 is SGHAT and CDR2 is FQNNGV. In DNA form, the CDR3 reads TGTGCCAGCAGCGGACGGACAGGGAGTTCCACCGGGGAGCTGTTTTTT. This encodes CASSGRTGSSTGELFF.

V is TRBV5-1 and J is TRBJ1-2; no clear D. Germline values: CDR1 SGHRS, CDR2 YFSETQ. V gave up 4 bases and J gave up 8 bases, with 15 bases separating them. CDR3 length: 13 amino acids. This CDR3 reads CASSHPDGGGYTF. The DNA of the CDR3 is TGCGCCAGCAGCCACCCGGACGGCGGGGGCTACACCTTC.

In its sample, this clone was seen a few times. The chain carries TRBV5-1 and TRBJ2-2; 12 bases fit TRBD2. The CDR3 runs 18 residues. The germline gives CDR1 SGHRS, CDR2 YFSETQ. J lost 5 bases, V lost 5 bases, and 13 bases had no gene match. This CDR3 reads CASSTSTSGSKSTGELFF. CDR3 nucleotide sequence: TGCGCCAGCAGTACCTCGACTAGCGGGAGTAAGTCGACCGGGGAGCTGTTTTTT.